These 26 T cell receptor beta chains originate from one sample sequenced in a study of blood T cell repertoires in COVID-19. Sequencing used immunoSEQ multiplex PCR; TCRdb keeps in-frame clones, though not all of them. The data contain roughly 280,000 clones, approximately 91% of them singletons. Sequencing was carried out using peripheral blood. The receptors come from a woman in her thirties with COVID-19, enrolled during active disease.

The chain recombines TRBV7-6 with TRBJ2-7; TRBD1 is a possible D gene (6 bases). CDR1 and CDR2 from the germline V gene are SGHVS and FNYEAQ. Trimming left V 4 bases short and J 5 bases short, with 9 bases between. This CDR3 comprises 12 residues. CDR3 in amino acids: CASSSTGHEQYF. DNA of the CDR3: TGTGCCAGCAGCTCCACAGGGCACGAGCAGTACTTC.

The chain is built from TRBV29-1 and TRBJ2-5; tentatively, D is TRBD1 (6 bases). The CDR3 is 12 residues long. V lost 5 bases, J lost 2 bases, and 9 bases lay in between. Looked up from germline, CDR1 is SQVTM and CDR2 is ANQGSEA. CDR3 coding DNA: TGCAGCGTTCAACAGGGACAAGAGACCCAGTACTTC. Protein sequence: CSVQQGQETQYF.

This chain connects TRBV11-2 to TRBJ2-1; TRBD2 agrees at 9 bases. CDR1 is SGHAT and CDR2 is FQNNGV in the germline V gene. Trimming cost V 2 bases and J 0 bases; bases outside gene matches: 5. The length of the CDR3 is 17 residues. Here the CDR3 DNA reads TGTGCCAGCAGCTTATTTCCTAGCGGGATCTCCTACAATGAGCAGTTCTTC. This gives the protein CASSLFPSGISYNEQFF.

CDR3 DNA: TGTGCCAGCAGCCTATGGGGAGGGCCTAACTATGGCTACACCTTC. It yields the protein CASSLWGGPNYGYTF. The gene calls are TRBV9 and TRBJ1-2; D ambiguous. The CDR3 spans 15 residues. The ends were cut back, 4 bases at V and 0 bases at J, with 13 bases in the middle. The germline V gene encodes CDR1 SGDLS and CDR2 YYNGEE.

The chain has TRBV9 and TRBJ1-5; 8 bases fit TRBD1. CDR3 length equals 13 residues. Germline lookup yields CDR1 SGDLS and CDR2 YYNGEE. After removal of 4 bases from V and 7 bases from J, the junction contained 4 bases not matched to a gene. Here the CDR3 reads CASSQGAQQPQHF. DNA for the CDR3: TGTGCCAGCAGCCAGGGGGCGCAGCAGCCCCAGCATTTT.

The chain has TRBV6-5 and TRBJ1-2; 9 bases line up with TRBD1. V shed 0 bases, J shed 6 bases, and the junction held 5 bases outside the gene matches. Germline V gene sequence: CDR1 MNHEY, CDR2 SVGAGI. The CDR3 runs to 15 residues. In nucleotides, the CDR3 is TGTGCCAGCAGTTACTCCCCGACAGGGGGGAATGGCTACACCTTC. This sequence encodes CASSYSPTGGNGYTF.

The chain recombines TRBV5-1 with TRBJ2-1; 7 bases fit TRBD2. With 3 bases clipped from V and 2 bases from J, the junction kept 8 bases outside the gene matches. Germline values: CDR1 SGHRS, CDR2 YFSETQ. The CDR3 sequence is 16 residues long. In DNA, the CDR3 is TGCGCCAGCAGCTGGGGACTACTTACAACCTACAATGAGCAGTTCTTC. As protein: CASSWGLLTTYNEQFF. Together with reference TRBV5-1 and TRBJ2-1, the CDR3 gives the full variable domain: KAGVTQTPRYLIKTRGQQVTLSCSPISGHRSVSWYQQTPGQGLQFLFEYFSETQRNKGNFPGRFSGRQFSNSRSEMNVSTLELGDSALYLCASSWGLLTTYNEQFFGPGTRLTVL.

The chain carries TRBV27 and TRBJ2-2; possible D gene TRBD2, 5 bases. The CDR3 contains 16 residues. The V end was cut by 5 bases, the J end by 5 bases, with 18 bases between. CDR1 is MNHEY and CDR2 is SMNVEV in the germline V gene (reference sequence). The DNA of the CDR3 is TGTGCCAGCAGTCTTCGACACGGAGGATTGACCGGGGAGCTGTTTTTT. Translating it yields CASSLRHGGLTGELFF.

V and J are TRBV3-1 (or the pseudogene TRBV3-2) and TRBJ2-7, with 10 positions matching TRBD2. V lost 3 bases, J lost 6 bases, and 5 bases stayed unmatched. The CDR3 extends over 14 amino acids. Germline V lookup: CDR1 LGHDT, CDR2 YNNKEL (reference sequence). The DNA of the CDR3 is TGTGCCAGCAGCCATCCTAGCGGGAGAGGCGAGCAGTACTTC. This codes for CASSHPSGRGEQYF.

The V and J genes are TRBV13 and TRBJ1-1; 7 bases map to TRBD1. Germline loops: CDR1 PRHDT, CDR2 FYEKMQ (reference sequence). V lost 4 bases and J lost 8; bases outside the gene matches: 7. The CDR3 spans 13 residues. The CDR3, as DNA: TGTGCCAGCAGCTCGGGGACAGACAAAGAAGCTTTCTTT. Translation gives CASSSGTDKEAFF.

This chain connects TRBV30 to TRBJ2-5; TRBD1 aligns across 10 bases. Trimming took 5 bases from V and 6 from J; bases not matched to a gene: 3. The CDR3 sequence is 12 residues long. In germline, CDR1 is GTSNPN, CDR2 SVGIG (reference sequence). As DNA, the CDR3 is TGTGCCTGGGGGACAGGGGACAAGACCCAGTACTTC. Its protein product is CAWGTGDKTQYF. Variable domain in full (rest from reference TRBV30 and TRBJ2-5): SQTIHQWPATLVQPVGSPLSLECTVEGTSNPNLYWYRQAAGRGLQLLFYSVGIGQISSEVPQNLSASRPQDRQFILSSKKLLLSDSGFYLCAWGTGDKTQYFGPGTRLLVL.

In DNA form, the CDR3 reads TGTGCCAGTAGCCCGACGGGGAGGAGTGATTCACCCCTCCACTTT. This codes for CASSPTGRSDSPLHF. The rearrangement uses TRBV19 and TRBJ1-6; D not resolved. CDR3 length equals 15 residues. CDR1 and CDR2 (germline): LNHDA, SQIVND (reference sequence). With 6 bases removed from V and 8 bases from J, the gap between germline ends came to 17 bases. Full variable domain (rest looked up from reference TRBV19 and TRBJ1-6): DGGITQSPKYLFRKEGQNVTLSCEQNLNHDAMYWYRQDPGQGLRLIYYSQIVNDFQKGDIAEGYSVSREKKESFPLTVTSAQKNPTAFYLCASSPTGRSDSPLHFGNGTRLTVT.

V and J are TRBV24-1 and TRBJ2-3; 7 bases align to TRBD1. With V trimmed by 3 bases and J by 2 bases, 7 bases remained unmatched. Germline loops: CDR1 KGHDR, CDR2 SFDVKD. This CDR3 is built from 16 residues. The CDR3 nucleotides are TGTGCCACCAGTGATCCCGGGACAGAGACCACAGATACGCAGTATTTT. Its translation: CATSDPGTETTDTQYF.

This chain connects TRBV11-2 to TRBJ1-6; D perhaps matches TRBD1 (6 bases). The CDR3 length is 15 residues. The V gene's germline CDR1 is SGHAT and CDR2 FQNNGV. The ends were cut back, 5 bases at V and 3 bases at J, with 11 bases in the middle. In DNA, the CDR3 is TGTGCCAGCAGCCTAAGCAGGGGCTATAATTCACCCCTCCACTTT. Protein product: CASSLSRGYNSPLHF. Filled out from reference TRBV11-2 and TRBJ1-6, the complete variable domain reads EAGVAQSPRYKIIEKRQSVAFWCNPISGHATLYWYQQILGQGPKLLIQFQNNGVVDDSQLPKDRFSAERLKGVDSTLKIQPAKLEDSAVYLCASSLSRGYNSPLHFGNGTRLTVT.

The rearrangement links TRBV7-2 to TRBJ2-5; D is perhaps TRBD1 (6 bases). The germline CDR1 and CDR2 sequences are SGHTA and FQGNSA. V was pared by 2 bases and J by 6 bases, with 13 bases between. This CDR3 contains 14 residues. The DNA of the CDR3 is TGTGCCAGCAGCTTATGGGGGCCTAGGAAGACCCAGTACTTC. It specifies CASSLWGPRKTQYF.

The V call is TRBV14, the J call TRBJ2-7; D may be TRBD2 (5 bases). Germline V gene lookup returns CDR1 SGHDN and CDR2 FVKESK. Trimming removed 1 base from V and 5 bases from J, with 12 bases in between. The CDR3 spans 14 residues. CDR3 DNA: TGTGCCAGCAGCCAAGGTCCGAGGGCGGACGAGCAGTACTTC. It specifies CASSQGPRADEQYF.

The J gene is TRBJ1-2, the V gene TRBV5-5; TRBD1 matches at 8 bases. The CDR3 extends over 13 amino acids. The germline V gene encodes CDR1 SGHKS and CDR2 YYEKEE (reference sequence). Losses at the gene ends were 4 bases for V and 5 bases for J; bases not matched to a gene: 4. The CDR3 bases are TGTGCCAGCAGCCCTGGACAGGGATATGGCTACACCTTC. It is translated as CASSPGQGYGYTF.

This rearrangement joins TRBV30 to TRBJ1-2, with TRBD1 matching over 7 bases. Germline V gene data show CDR1 as GTSNPN and CDR2 as SVGIG (reference sequence). This CDR3 region has 16 residues. Trimming cost V 1 base and J 2 bases; bases outside gene matches: 10. The CDR3 nucleotides read TGTGCCTGGAGTGGAGATTGGGACAGACTAAACTATGGCTACACCTTC. It yields the protein CAWSGDWDRLNYGYTF.

The genes are TRBV3-1 (or the pseudogene TRBV3-2) and TRBJ2-3; D possibly corresponds to TRBD2 (6 bases). This CDR3 has 14 amino acids. V was cut by 0 bases and J by 5 bases, with 9 bases left in between. Germline CDR1 and CDR2: LGHDT and YNNKEL (reference sequence). The CDR3 sequence: CASSQERAGDTQYF. The CDR3 coding sequence is TGTGCCAGCAGCCAAGAACGAGCGGGAGATACGCAGTATTTT.

Regarding this clone: Within the sample, other DNA sequences also encode this same CDR3. This chain links TRBV18 with TRBJ2-2; 8 positions agree with TRBD1. This CDR3 spans 16 amino acids. Germline lookup yields CDR1 KGHSH and CDR2 LQKENI. V trimming: 6 bases; J trimming: 4 bases; junction bases outside the gene matches: 10. The CDR3 reads CASSPRSGGVTGELFF. The CDR3 nucleotides are TGTGCCAGCTCGCCCCGATCAGGGGGCGTCACCGGGGAGCTGTTTTTT.

The chain uses TRBV5-1 and TRBJ2-1; 11 bases fit TRBD1. The length of the CDR3 is 14 residues. V was pared by 6 bases and J by 8 bases, with 7 bases of the junction left unmatched. Germline V CDR1 and CDR2: SGHRS, YFSETQ. The CDR3 DNA follows: TGCGCCAGCACCTCCGGACAGGGGGCATATGAGCAGTTCTTC. Translating it yields CASTSGQGAYEQFF. Full variable domain (rest looked up from reference TRBV5-1 and TRBJ2-1): KAGVTQTPRYLIKTRGQQVTLSCSPISGHRSVSWYQQTPGQGLQFLFEYFSETQRNKGNFPGRFSGRQFSNSRSEMNVSTLELGDSALYLCASTSGQGAYEQFFGPGTRLTVL.

The chain uses TRBV19 and TRBJ1-5, with D possibly matching TRBD1 (6 bases). This CDR3 region has 15 residues. In germline, CDR1 is LNHDA, CDR2 SQIVND (reference sequence). Trimming left V 6 bases short and J 5 bases short, with 17 bases between. CDR3 sequence (DNA): TGTGCCAGTAGACGACAGGTTATGTCCGATCAGCCCCAGCATTTT. Translation: CASRRQVMSDQPQHF.

This rearrangement joins TRBV5-1 to TRBJ2-3; 8 bases are shared with TRBD1. Germline V gene sequence: CDR1 SGHRS, CDR2 YFSETQ. With 4 bases clipped from V and 2 bases from J, the junction kept 12 bases outside the gene matches. CDR3 length: 17 amino acids. CDR3 sequence (DNA): TGCGCCAGCAGCCCTACAGGACAGGGAGTTAACACAGATACGCAGTATTTT. Translating it yields CASSPTGQGVNTDTQYF.

The chain recombines TRBV7-9 with TRBJ2-1; 7 nucleotides align to TRBD2. Per the germline V gene, CDR1 is SEHNR and CDR2 is FQNEAQ (reference sequence). Unmatched junction bases numbered 11, after V lost 5 bases and J lost 1 base. This CDR3 spans 17 amino acids. CDR3 sequence reads: CASSPRRGVSSYNEQFF. CDR3 bases: TGTGCCAGCAGCCCGCGACGGGGGGTCAGTTCCTACAATGAGCAGTTCTTC.

V and J are TRBV5-1 and TRBJ2-3; D is perhaps TRBD1 (5 bases). V was clipped by 0 bases and J by 2 bases, with 7 bases between them. The CDR3 runs 14 residues. The germline gives CDR1 SGHRS, CDR2 YFSETQ. The CDR3 loop reads CASSLGTHTDTQYF. CDR3 sequence (DNA): TGCGCCAGCAGCTTGGGGACACACACAGATACGCAGTATTTT.

J is TRBJ1-2 and V is TRBV5-6; D gene unclear. The CDR3 extends over 14 amino acids. CDR1 is SGHDT, CDR2 YYEEEE, per germline. V lost 0 bases to trimming and J lost 2 bases, with 8 bases between them. The CDR3 sequence: CASSLVGQNYGYTF. CDR3 DNA: TGTGCCAGCAGCTTGGTTGGTCAGAACTATGGCTACACCTTC.